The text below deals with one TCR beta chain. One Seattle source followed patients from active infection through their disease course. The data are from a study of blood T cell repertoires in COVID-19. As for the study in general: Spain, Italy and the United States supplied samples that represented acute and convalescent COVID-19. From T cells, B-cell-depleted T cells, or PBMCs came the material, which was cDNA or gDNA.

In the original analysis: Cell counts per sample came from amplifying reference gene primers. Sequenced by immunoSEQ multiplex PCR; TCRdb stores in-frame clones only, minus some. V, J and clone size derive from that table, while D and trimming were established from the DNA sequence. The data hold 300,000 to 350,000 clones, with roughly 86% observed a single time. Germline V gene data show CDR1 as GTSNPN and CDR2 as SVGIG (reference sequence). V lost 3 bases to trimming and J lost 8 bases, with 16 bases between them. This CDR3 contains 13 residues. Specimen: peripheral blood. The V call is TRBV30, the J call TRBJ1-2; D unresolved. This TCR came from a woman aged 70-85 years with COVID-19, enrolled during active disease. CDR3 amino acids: CAWRWRPEGGYTF. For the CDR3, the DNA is TGTGCCTGGAGATGGCGGCCTGAGGGCGGCTACACCTTC. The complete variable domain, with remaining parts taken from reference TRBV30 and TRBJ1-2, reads SQTIHQWPATLVQPVGSPLSLECTVEGTSNPNLYWYRQAAGRGLQLLFYSVGIGQISSEVPQNLSASRPQDRQFILSSKKLLLSDSGFYLCAWRWRPEGGYTFGSGTRLTVV.